This TCR beta chain emerged from a study of regulatory T cells in long-lasting Graves disease (dated by TCRdb to the early 2020s). For the study in its entirety: Antithyroid drugs had been taken for less than 3 months by newly diagnosed Graves' disease patients. The study was conducted in China and was registered as a clinical trial. A total of some 35 samples underwent TCR sequencing: some 13 from persistent and approximately 20 from newly diagnosed Graves' disease patients. Peripheral blood TCR sequencing and RNA sequencing compared persistent Graves' disease patients with newly diagnosed Graves' disease patients. The full study reports these points: Patients with persistent disease shared more public clonotypes (fewer than 3,000) than newly diagnosed patients did (around 980). Lower TCR Shannon entropy and fewer highly expanded clones were observed in persistent Graves' disease patients than in newly diagnosed patients, which suggested clonal expansion. Persistent disease showed preferential use of TRBV28, TRBJ1-2 and TRBJ2-5, whereas newly diagnosed disease favored TRBV20-1 and TRBJ2-1. The authors noted that the small sample size was a limitation that may lower accuracy. Because the primary lesion, thyroid tissue, could not be accessed, the study looked at peripheral blood alone. Sequencing and analysis were limited to the TCR beta chain.

This clonotype was counted ten times or more. This clone's antigen is unknown. Base qualities are missing; no much larger clone stands one base away. The sample's time point, from its label and the paper: newly diagnosed GD, antithyroid drugs for less than 3 months. For both TCR sequencing and RNA sequencing, RNA was extracted from PBMCs using TRIzol. The diagnosis of Graves' disease was made according to American Thyroid Association guidelines. Patients were recruited from an endocrinology department in Xi'an, China. Each patient gave approximately 9 milliliters of peripheral blood, collected in an EDTA anticoagulant tube. Ficoll Paque Plus density gradient separation was used to isolate PBMCs, and no further T cell sorting was performed. RNA quality was checked with an Agilent 2100 Bioanalyzer and agarose gel, and concentration with a NanoDrop 2000. CDR1 is given as SGHVS and CDR2 as FQNEAQ, both from the germline V gene. Compared with germline, V lacks 2 bases and J lacks 2 bases; bases without a gene match: 6. From the cysteine through the phenylalanine, the CDR3 covers 17 amino acids. The DNA shown is the 51-base CDR3, in frame from base 1.

Receptor amplification or capture employed multiplex PCR. TCRdb records Illumina HiSeq 4000 as the sequencer. CDR3 regions were amplified by Arm-PCR with iRepertoire HTBI primers to construct TCR beta libraries. Before sequencing, the PCR products went through gel purification. In the authors' own workflow: Across samples, approximately 68 TRBV and 13 to 15 TRBJ segments were identified and used for gene usage analysis of CDR3 amino acid clonotypes. Filtered high-quality paired reads were merged into contigs using COPE and FqMerger. Contigs were aligned with BLAST to IMGT TRBV, TRBD and TRBJ reference genes, and CDR3 was defined per IMGT. Highly expanded clones were defined as clonotypes with a frequency above 0.1%. Shannon entropy served as the measure of repertoire diversity, while the Gini coefficient captured V-J evenness. Clonotypes shared by more than one individual were considered public. TCRdb passed the public sequencing reads through fastp at Q25 and MiXCR, retaining productive beta sequences. Rows are combined by CDR3 protein, so each entry shows the most common genes and DNA. The V and J calls shown here were made by TCRdb, not taken from the authors' results. The sample yields some 500,000 distinct CDR3 sequences; 15% to 20% were counted once. Clones ranked in the top ten supply 25% of the sample.

The same specimen was also included in a second study, on T cells in Graves' hyperthyroidism and ophthalmopathy. The second study reports: Stable Graves' hyperthyroidism was defined as the absence of progression to ophthalmopathy over 18 months of follow-up. The hyperthyroidism patients were between 18 and 65 years old and newly diagnosed, with a disease duration of less than 2 months. Patients with uncontrolled infections, other autoimmune diseases, pregnancy or lactation were excluded. Diagnoses were based on clinical symptoms, serum thyroxine and TRAb, thyroid ultrasound and orbital computed tomography. The TCR CDR3 was subjected to a first round of RT-PCR using the HTBI primer set and the Qiagen OneStep RT-PCR kit. Most expanded thyroid clonotypes (frequency above 0.001) were also detected in blood, suggesting blood repertoires may reflect thyroid immune responses. A 13 V-J signature model separated ophthalmopathy from stable hyperthyroidism, with around 91% sensitivity and roughly 81% specificity in cross-validation and 80%/75% in testing. In validation, the model predicted progression to ophthalmopathy with 60% to 71% sensitivity and 72.22% specificity, a median of 6.5 months before onset. TCR V-J signatures able to tell the groups apart were searched for in a discovery cohort of some 100 patients, of whom 43 had Graves' ophthalmopathy and roughly 59 had stable Graves' hyperthyroidism. Whether ophthalmopathy could be predicted prospectively was tested in an independent validation cohort made up of 18 to 20 hyperthyroidism patients plus 17 patients who later progressed to ophthalmopathy. The roughly 91 discovery patients were randomly split 7:3 into training and test sets. In six Graves' hyperthyroidism patients, the study also compared T-cell repertoires from thyroid tissue with T-cell repertoires from blood. After sampling, hyperthyroidism patients received methimazole starting at 30 mg daily, and ophthalmopathy patients received high-dose intravenous methylprednisolone. The libraries were constructed in a second round of multiplex PCR and then size-selected and purified. The libraries were sequenced on an Illumina HiSeq2000 using paired-end 100 bp reads. Raw data were processed with SOAPnuke, discarding reads with adapters, uncalled bases, mean Phred below 15, or no exact constant-primer or identifier match. High-quality paired reads were merged using COPE v1.2.5, and each unique nucleotide sequence was defined as a clonotype. Clonotypes were aligned to IMGT TRBV, TRBD and TRBJ reference segments using MiTCR v1.1. Analysis was restricted to V-J combinations with a frequency above 0.0001, which covered roughly 99% of repertoires. A TCS score was defined as the ratio between F50 (clonal expansion) and ExV (chaos), using BLOSUM62-based TCRdist between CDR3 peptides within each V-J. Welch's t-statistics and random forest reduced around 550 V-J features to 13, which were used in a naive Bayes classifier (R e1071). No statistical method was used to fix the sample size in advance, and group allocation was not hidden from the investigators. The paper reports TCR Vbeta CDR3 sequencing of more than 120 peripheral blood samples: 43 ophthalmopathy, fewer than 80 hyperthyroidism and some 17 progressor patients.

This specimen consisted of peripheral blood mononuclear cells (PBMCs), obtained at new diagnosis, from a patient treated with antithyroid drugs. The V and J genes are TRBV7-8 and TRBJ2-3; a stretch of 11 junction bases matches TRBD2. This TCR was recovered from a middle-aged woman with Graves disease. Donor details come from another sample of the same person, matched by shared clones. The CDR3 protein: CASSLRIAGGVTDTQYF. The DNA sequence follows: TGTGCCAGCAGCTTAAGGATAGCGGGGGGGGTCACAGATACGCAGTATTTT.